This record looks at one T cell receptor beta chain sequence and its context. The CDR3 runs to 14 residues. Trimming left V 6 bases short and J 6 bases short, with 15 bases between. The data are from a study of T-cell reconstitution after alpha-beta-depleted transplantation in children. Preparation of the TCRbeta library used unique molecular identifiers. TCRdb analysed the PCR reads with MiXCR anew, one entry per CDR3 protein. In the table there are about 640,000 distinct CDR3 sequences, around a sixth of which are singletons. This TCR was sampled from a human donor who donated a stem cell graft to a child with acute myeloid leukemia. The source was PBMCs from the stem cell graft donor, collected from the stem cell graft. V and J are TRBV12-3 or TRBV12-4 and TRBJ1-5; unclear D gene. CDR3 DNA sequence: TGTGCCAGCAGCGACCGACCGGTAGGTCAGCCCCAGCATTTT. It specifies CASSDRPVGQPQHF.